This T cell receptor (beta chain) was retrieved from a study of identical twins (dated by TCRdb to 2016 to 2017). Background on the whole study: The study deep-sequenced TCR alpha and beta repertoires from monozygotic twins, unrelated adults of various ages and cord blood to test whether fetal clonotypes persist. To rule out contamination, the twin experiments were replicated at different times with different library preparation protocols.

On the study overall, not on this receptor specifically: Excess twin sharing in beta out-of-frame sequences was weaker because fewer shared sequences lowered the signal-to-noise ratio. Fewer insertions were carried by abundant cord blood beta clonotypes, a similar but weaker trend appeared in young adult naive repertoires, and no such trend appeared in memory repertoires. Conclusions relied on cross-sectional statistical analysis, since the same donors could not be followed over many years. Recombination models systematically underestimated out-of-frame TCR alpha sharing in monozygotic twins but agreed with sharing between unrelated individuals. Compared with coincidental sharing between unrelated individuals, out-of-frame TCR alpha sequences shared between twins showed an excess of sequences with low generation probability. Zero-insertion analyses could be partly confounded by invariant T cells such as MAIT and iNKT, though diverse VJ usage argued against such confounding for most clonotypes.

Only healthy Caucasian donors were included. Libraries were built with 5' RACE. TCRdb shows the sequencer as Illumina HiSeq 2000. Template switching introduced a universal primer binding site; the final cDNA contained a unique molecular identifier, enabling accurate counting of TCR cDNA molecules. Specific primers in the conserved constant-segment region were used to synthesize first-strand cDNA for the TCR alpha and beta chains. To control for contamination, every cDNA library carried two barcodes: a SMART-Mk sample barcode plus Illumina barcodes. TruSeq adapter sequences, together with Illumina sample barcodes, were added in two successive PCR steps. Sequencing of the TCR alpha and beta cDNA libraries was done on the Illumina HiSeq platform using custom primers. Turning to the authors' computational methods: Raw reads were processed with MiGEC to extract unique molecular identifiers, and MiXCR was used to determine CDR3 positions. Recombination models were inferred per individual with the repgenHMM and IGoR tools using an EM algorithm. The analysis of shared clonotypes was done with the tcR package in R, with sharing normalized by the product of cloneset sizes. Out-of-frame nonproductive sequences were analyzed to study raw recombination free of thymic and clonal selection effects. The raw public reads went through TCRdb reprocessing: fastp at Q25, MiXCR clone calling, in-frame beta chains kept. Entries are consolidated by CDR3 protein sequence, retaining the most common genes and DNA. Here the V and J calls rest on TCRdb's processing, not on the authors' analysis. The sample table records some 1,600,000 distinct CDR3 sequences; less than 35% of these occur just once. In total, the top ten clones hold around 0.25% of the sample.

Comment on this clonotype: Its antigen is currently not known. Per-nucleotide qualities are absent, and no much larger clonotype sits a single base away.

Material: cord blood. The receptor's source is a newborn girl in good health.

The CDR3 in this case is CASSAHDPTGELFF. The bases are TGTGCCAGCAGTGCTCACGATCCGACCGGGGAGCTGTTTTTT. Rearrangement joined TRBV6-1 to TRBJ2-2; the D gene assignment is ambiguous. The CDR3 starts with the cysteine, ends with the phenylalanine, and has 14 residues. The read is trimmed to its CDR3 DNA, 42 bases read in frame from base 1. CDR1 and CDR2, per the germline V gene, are MNHNS and SASEGT. V is cut by 4 bases and J by 5 bases, and the space between the germline ends is 11 bases.